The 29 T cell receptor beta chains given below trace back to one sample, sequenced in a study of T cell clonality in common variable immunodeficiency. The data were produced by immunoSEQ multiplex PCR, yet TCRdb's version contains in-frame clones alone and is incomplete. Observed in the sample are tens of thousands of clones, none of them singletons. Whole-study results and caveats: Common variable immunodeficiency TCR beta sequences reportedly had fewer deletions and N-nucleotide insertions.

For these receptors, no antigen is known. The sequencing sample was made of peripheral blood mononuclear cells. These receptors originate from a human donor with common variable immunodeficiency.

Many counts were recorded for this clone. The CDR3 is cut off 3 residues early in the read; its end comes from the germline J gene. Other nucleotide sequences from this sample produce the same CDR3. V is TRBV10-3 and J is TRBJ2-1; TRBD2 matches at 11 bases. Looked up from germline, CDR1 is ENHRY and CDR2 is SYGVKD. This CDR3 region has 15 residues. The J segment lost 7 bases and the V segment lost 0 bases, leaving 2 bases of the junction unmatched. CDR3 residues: CAISESGLAVNEQFF. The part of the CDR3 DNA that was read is TGTGCCATCAGTGAGTCGGGACTAGCGGTTAATGAG.

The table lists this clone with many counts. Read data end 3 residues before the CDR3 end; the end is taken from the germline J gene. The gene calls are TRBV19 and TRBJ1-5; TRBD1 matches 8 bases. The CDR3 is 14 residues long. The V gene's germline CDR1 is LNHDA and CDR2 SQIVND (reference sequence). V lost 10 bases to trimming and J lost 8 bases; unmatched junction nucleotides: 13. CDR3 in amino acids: CATNPGQVRKPQHF. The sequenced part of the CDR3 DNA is TGTGCCACTAATCCGGGACAGGTAAGAAAGCCC.

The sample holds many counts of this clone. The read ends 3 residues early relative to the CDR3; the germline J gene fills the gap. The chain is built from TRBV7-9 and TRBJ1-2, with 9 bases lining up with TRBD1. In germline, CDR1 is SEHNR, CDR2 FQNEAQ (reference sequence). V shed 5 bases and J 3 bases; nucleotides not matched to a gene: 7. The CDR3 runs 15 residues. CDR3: CASSLGQGFDYGYTF. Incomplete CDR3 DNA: TGTGCCAGCAGCCTGGGACAGGGATTTGACTATGGC.

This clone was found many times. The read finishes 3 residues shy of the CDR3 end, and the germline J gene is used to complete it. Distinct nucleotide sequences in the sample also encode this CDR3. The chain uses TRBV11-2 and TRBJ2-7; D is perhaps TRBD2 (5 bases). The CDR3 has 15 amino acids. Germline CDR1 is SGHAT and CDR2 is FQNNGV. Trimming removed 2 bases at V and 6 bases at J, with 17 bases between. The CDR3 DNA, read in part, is TGTGCCAGCAGCTTAATTCCTAGCTGGCTTTCCGAG. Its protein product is CASSLIPSWLSE. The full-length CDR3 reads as CASSLIPSWLSEQYF.

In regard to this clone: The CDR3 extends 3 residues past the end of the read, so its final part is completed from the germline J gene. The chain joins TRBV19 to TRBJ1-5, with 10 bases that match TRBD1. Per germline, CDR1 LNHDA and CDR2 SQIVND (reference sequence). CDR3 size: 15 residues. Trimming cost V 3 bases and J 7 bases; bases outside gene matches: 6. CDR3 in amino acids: CASSIGGTGAQPQHF. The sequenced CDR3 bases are TGTGCCAGTAGTATTGGAGGGACAGGGGCCCAGCCC.

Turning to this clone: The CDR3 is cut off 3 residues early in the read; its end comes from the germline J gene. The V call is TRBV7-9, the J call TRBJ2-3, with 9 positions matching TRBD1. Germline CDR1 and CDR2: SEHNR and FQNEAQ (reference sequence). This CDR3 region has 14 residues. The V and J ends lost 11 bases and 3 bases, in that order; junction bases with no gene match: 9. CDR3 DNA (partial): TGTGCCCTCGGACAGGGGCAGGCAACAGATACG. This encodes CALGQGQATDT. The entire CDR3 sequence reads CALGQGQATDTQYF.

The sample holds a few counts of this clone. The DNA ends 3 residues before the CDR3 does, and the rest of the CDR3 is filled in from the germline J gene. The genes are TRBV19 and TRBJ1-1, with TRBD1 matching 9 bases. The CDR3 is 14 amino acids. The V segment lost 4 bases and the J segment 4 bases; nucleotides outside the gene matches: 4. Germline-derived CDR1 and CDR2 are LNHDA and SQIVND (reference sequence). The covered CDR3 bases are TGTGCCAGTAGTACAGGACAGGGGACCACTGAA. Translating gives CASSTGQGTTE. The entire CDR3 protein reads CASSTGQGTTEAFF.

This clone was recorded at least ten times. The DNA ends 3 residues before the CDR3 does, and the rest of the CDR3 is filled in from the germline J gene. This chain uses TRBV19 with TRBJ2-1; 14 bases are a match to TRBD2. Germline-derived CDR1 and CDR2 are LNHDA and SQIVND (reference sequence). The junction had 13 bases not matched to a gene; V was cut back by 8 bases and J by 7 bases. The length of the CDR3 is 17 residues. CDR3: CASQGLAGVMGKNEQFF. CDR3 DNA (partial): TGTGCCAGTCAGGGACTAGCGGGAGTAATGGGTAAGAATGAG.

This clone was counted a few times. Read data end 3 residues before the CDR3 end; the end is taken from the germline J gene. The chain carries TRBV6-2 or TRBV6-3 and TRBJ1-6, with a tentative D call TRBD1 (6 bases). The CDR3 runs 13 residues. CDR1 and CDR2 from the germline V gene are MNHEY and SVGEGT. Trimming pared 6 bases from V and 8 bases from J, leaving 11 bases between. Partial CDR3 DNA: TGTGCCAGCAGACCCCCAGGGGATTCACCC. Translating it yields CASRPPGDSP. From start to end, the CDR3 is CASRPPGDSPLHF.

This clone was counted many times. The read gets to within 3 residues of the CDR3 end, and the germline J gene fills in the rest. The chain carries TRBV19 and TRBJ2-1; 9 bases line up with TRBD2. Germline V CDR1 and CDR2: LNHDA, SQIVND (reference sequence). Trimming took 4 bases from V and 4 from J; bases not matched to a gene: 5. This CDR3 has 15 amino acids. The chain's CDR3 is CASSTASGTYNEQFF. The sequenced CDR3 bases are TGTGCCAGTAGTACAGCTAGCGGGACTTACAATGAG.

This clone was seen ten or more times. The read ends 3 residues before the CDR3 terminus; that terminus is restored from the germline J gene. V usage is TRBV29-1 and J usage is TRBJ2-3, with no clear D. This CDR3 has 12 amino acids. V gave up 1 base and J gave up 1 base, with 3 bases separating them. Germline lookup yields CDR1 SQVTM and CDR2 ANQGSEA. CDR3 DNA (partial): TGCAGCGTTGAAGTAGGCACAGATACG. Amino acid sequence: CSVEVGTDT. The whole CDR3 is CSVEVGTDTQYF.

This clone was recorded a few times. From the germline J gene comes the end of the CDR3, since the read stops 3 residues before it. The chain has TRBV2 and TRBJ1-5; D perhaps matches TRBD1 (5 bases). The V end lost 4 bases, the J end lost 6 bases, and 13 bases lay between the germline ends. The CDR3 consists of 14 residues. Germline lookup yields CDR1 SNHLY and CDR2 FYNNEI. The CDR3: CASSASGRPQPQHF. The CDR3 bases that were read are TGTGCCAGCAGTGCGTCAGGGCGCCCTCAGCCC.

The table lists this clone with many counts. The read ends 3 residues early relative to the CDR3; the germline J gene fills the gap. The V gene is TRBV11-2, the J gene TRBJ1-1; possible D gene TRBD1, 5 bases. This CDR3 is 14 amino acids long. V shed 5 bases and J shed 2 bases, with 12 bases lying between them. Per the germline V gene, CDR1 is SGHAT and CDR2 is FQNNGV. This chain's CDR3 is CASSPLDRNTEAFF. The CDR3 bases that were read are TGTGCCAGCAGCCCCTTAGACAGAAACACTGAA.

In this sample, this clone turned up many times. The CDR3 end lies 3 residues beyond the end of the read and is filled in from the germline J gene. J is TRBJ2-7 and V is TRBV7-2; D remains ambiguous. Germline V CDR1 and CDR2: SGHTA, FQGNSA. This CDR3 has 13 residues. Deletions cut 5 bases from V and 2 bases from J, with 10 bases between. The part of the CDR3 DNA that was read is TGTGCCAGCAGCCCAGGCTGGACCTACGAG. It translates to CASSPGWTYE. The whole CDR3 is CASSPGWTYEQYF.

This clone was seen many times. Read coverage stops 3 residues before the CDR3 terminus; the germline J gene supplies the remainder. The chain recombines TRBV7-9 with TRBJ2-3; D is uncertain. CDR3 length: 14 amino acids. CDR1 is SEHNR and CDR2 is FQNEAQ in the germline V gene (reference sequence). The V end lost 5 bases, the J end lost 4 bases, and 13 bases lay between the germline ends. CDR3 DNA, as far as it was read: TGTGCCAGCAGCCCCCCCTCGGGTCCAGATACG. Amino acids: CASSPPSGPDT. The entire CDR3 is CASSPPSGPDTQYF. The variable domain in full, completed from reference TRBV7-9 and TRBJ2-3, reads DTGVSQNPRHKITKRGQNVTFRCDPISEHNRLYWYRQTLGQGPEFLTYFQNEAQLEKSRLLSDRFSAERPKGSFSTLEIQRTEQGDSAMYLCASSPPSGPDTQYFGPGTRLTVL.

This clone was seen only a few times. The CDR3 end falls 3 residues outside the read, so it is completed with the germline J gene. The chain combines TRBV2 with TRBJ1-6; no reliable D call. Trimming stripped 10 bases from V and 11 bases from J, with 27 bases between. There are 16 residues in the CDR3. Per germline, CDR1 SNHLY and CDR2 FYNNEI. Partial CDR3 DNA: TGTGCCACCCTACACCCAAACAGTGCAGAATTCACACCC. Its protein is CATLHPNSAEFTP. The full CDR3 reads CATLHPNSAEFTPLHF.

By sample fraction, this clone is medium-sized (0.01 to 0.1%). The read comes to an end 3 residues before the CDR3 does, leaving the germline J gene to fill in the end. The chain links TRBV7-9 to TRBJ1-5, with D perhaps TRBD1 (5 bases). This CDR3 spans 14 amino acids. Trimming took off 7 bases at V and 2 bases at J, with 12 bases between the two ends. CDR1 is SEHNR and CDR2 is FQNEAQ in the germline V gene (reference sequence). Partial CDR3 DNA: TGTGCCAGCACCCTAGGGGAGGGCAATCAGCCC. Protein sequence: CASTLGEGNQP. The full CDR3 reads CASTLGEGNQPQHF.

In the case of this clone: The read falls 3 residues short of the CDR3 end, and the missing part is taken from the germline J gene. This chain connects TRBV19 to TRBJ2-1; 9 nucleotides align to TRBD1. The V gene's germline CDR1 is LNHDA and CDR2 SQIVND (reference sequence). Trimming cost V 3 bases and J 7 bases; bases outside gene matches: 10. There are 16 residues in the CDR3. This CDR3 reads CASSMHRGRKVNEQFF. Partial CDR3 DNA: TGTGCCAGTAGTATGCACAGGGGGCGAAAAGTGAATGAG.

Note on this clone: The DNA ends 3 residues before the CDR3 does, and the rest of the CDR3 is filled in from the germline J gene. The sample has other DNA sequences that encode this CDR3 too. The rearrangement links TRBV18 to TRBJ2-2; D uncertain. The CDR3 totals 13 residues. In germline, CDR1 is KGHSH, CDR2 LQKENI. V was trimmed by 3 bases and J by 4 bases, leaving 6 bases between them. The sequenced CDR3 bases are TGTGCCAGCTCACCCGGCGGCACCGGGGAG. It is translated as CASSPGGTGE. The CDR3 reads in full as CASSPGGTGELFF.

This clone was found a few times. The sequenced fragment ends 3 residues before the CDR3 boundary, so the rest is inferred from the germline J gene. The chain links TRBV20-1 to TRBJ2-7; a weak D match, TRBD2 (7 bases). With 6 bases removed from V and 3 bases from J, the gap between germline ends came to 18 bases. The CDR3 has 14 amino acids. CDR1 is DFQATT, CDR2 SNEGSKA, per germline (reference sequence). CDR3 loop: CSAAPTGRVYEQYF. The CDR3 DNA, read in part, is TGCAGTGCCGCACCCACAGGGAGGGTCTACGAG.

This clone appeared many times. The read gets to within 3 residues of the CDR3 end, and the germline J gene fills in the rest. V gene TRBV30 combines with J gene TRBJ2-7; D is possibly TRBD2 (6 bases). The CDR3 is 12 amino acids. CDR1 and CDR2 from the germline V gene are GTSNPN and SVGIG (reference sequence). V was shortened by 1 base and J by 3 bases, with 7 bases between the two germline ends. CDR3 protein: CAWSGRVYEQYF. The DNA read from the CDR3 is TGTGCCTGGAGTGGGAGGGTCTACGAG.

This CDR3 reads CASSQEGTSGETQYF. Incomplete CDR3 DNA: TGTGCCAGCAGCCAAGAAGGGACTAGCGGGGAGACC. V usage is TRBV4-2 and J usage is TRBJ2-5, with 12 bases that match TRBD2. The read stops 3 residues short of the end of the CDR3; the missing end is completed from the germline J gene. Germline-derived CDR1 and CDR2 are LGHNA and YNFKEQ. The CDR3 totals 15 residues. With 0 bases clipped from V and 5 bases from J, the junction kept 1 base outside the gene matches.

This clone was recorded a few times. CDR3 sequence: CASGPSGWETQYF. Partial CDR3 DNA: TGTGCCAGCGGGCCGTCGGGGTGGGAGACC. The chain has TRBV7-2 and TRBJ2-5; D is perhaps TRBD2 (5 bases). The read ends 3 residues shy of where the CDR3 ends; the end is completed using the germline J gene. The germline CDR1 and CDR2 sequences are SGHTA and FQGNSA. The CDR3 has 13 amino acids. Deletions cut 8 bases from V and 5 bases from J, with 15 bases between.

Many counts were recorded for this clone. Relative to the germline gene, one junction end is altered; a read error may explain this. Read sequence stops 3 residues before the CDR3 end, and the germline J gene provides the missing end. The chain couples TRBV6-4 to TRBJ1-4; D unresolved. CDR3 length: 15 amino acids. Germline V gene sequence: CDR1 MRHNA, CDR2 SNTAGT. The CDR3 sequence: CASGESSRRYEKLFF. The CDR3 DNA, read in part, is TGTGCCAGCGGTGAATCTTCACGCCGGTATGAAAAA.

The sequenced part of the CDR3 DNA is TGCAGTGCTAGAGAACCAGGGCCGGACGAG. Its translation: CSAREPGPDE. In full, the CDR3 is CSAREPGPDEQYF. The chain employs TRBV20-1 and TRBJ2-7; TRBD1 is a possible D gene (5 bases). The read terminates 3 residues before the CDR3 end, so the remaining end is supplied by the germline J gene. V was trimmed by 0 bases and J by 5 bases, leaving 11 bases between them. This CDR3 has 13 amino acids. The germline gives CDR1 DFQATT, CDR2 SNEGSKA (reference sequence).

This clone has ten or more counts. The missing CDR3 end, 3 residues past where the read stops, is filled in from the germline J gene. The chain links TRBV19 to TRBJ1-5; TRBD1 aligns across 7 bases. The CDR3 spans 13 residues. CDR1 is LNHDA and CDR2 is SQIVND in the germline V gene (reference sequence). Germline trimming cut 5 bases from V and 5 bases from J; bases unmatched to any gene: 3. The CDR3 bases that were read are TGTGCCAGTAGTTTGCAGGGGGATCAGCCC. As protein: CASSLQGDQP. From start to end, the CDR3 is CASSLQGDQPQHF.

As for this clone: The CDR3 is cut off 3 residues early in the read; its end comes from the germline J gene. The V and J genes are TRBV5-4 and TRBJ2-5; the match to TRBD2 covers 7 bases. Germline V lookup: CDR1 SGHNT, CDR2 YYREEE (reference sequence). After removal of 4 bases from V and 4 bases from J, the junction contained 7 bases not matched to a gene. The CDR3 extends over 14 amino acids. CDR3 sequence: CASSSGTNLETQYF. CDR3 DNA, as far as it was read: TGTGCCAGCAGCAGCGGGACGAACCTAGAGACC.

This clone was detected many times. CDR3 DNA (partial): TGTGCCAGCAGTTACTTCTCTAGCGGGGCGGGCTACGAG. Translation: CASSYFSSGAGYE. From start to end, the CDR3 is CASSYFSSGAGYEQYF. V and J are TRBV6-2 or TRBV6-3 and TRBJ2-7; 9 positions agree with TRBD2. The CDR3 end is not reached by the read, which stops 3 residues before it; the germline J gene fills it in. The V segment lost 1 base and the J segment 3 bases; nucleotides outside the gene matches: 7. There are 16 residues in the CDR3. Germline V gene data show CDR1 as MNHEY and CDR2 as SVGEGT.

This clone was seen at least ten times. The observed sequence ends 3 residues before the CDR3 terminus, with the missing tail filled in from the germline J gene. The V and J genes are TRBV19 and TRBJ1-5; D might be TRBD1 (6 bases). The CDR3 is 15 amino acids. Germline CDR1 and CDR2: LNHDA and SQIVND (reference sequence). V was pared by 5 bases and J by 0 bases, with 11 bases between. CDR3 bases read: TGTGCCAGTAGTCCGGGACAACATAGCAATCAGCCC. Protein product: CASSPGQHSNQP. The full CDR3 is CASSPGQHSNQPQHF.